These T cell receptor beta chains were read from a single sample in a study of T cells in Graves' hyperthyroidism and ophthalmopathy. TCRdb re-called the multiplex PCR reads with MiXCR, one entry per CDR3 protein. The repertoire includes over 300,000 distinct CDR3 sequences, around 14% of them detected once, and roughly 11% sits in the top ten. The specimen sequenced was blood. The receptors derive from a woman aged 55-69 years with Graves' hyperthyroidism. The conserved cysteine and the conserved F or W are not part of the CDR3 here.

V	CDR3
TRBV7-9	ASSLPGTQETQY
TRBV11-1	ASSFLAGDRDTQY
TRBV28	ASSFPGQIFYGYT
TRBV19	ASSIVPPGLAGYSYNEQF
TRBV19	ASSNFAGGSYEQY
TRBV29-1	SVERQSPDTQY
TRBV4-1	ASSQPGTDEAF
TRBV18	ASSPQGVDAYGYT
TRBV3-1	ASSQSGGRVQPQH
TRBV7-8	ASRPTSGGNTGELF
TRBV28	ASSPKDRADTQY
TRBV6-2/TRBV6-3	ASNGQGNSGNTIY
TRBV29-1	SVETGTSGTYEQY
TRBV25-1	ASSTGTSGKVDTQY
TRBV7-2	ASSPRGAGGQETQY
TRBV4-1	ASSQGRTSGQETQY
TRBV11-3	ASSPRGTSYNEQF
TRBV20-1	SARDSGSPLH
TRBV15	ATSKPQGASYEQY
TRBV3-1	ASSQGGRGAGQPQH
TRBV10-2	ASRKRMGLAGAEQY
TRBV5-1	ASSLQGSSYEQY
TRBV28	ASSTMGLETQY
TRBV6-1	ASRRWGARGYT
TRBV12-3/TRBV12-4	ASSWGLTSGPYEQY
TRBV7-8	ASSRRGGTSTDTQY
TRBV9	ASSAGRGGNYGYT
TRBV28	ASSPHSGNYEQY
TRBV19	ASSMIASGLYEQY
TRBV2	ASSETDDTQY
TRBV12-3/TRBV12-4	ASSLSGGTDTQY
TRBV6-1	ASSDYRSPNTGELF
TRBV6-1	ASFPGTSINEQF